The present T cell receptor (beta chain) was sequenced within a study of T cell changes during pregnancy in multiple sclerosis. Here immunoSEQ multiplex PCR was the method, and the copy in TCRdb shows in-frame clones only, minus some. Among over 55,000 clones, around nine tenths were seen once, and the ten largest hold about 5.7%. Between the trimmed V and J ends, which lost 5 bases and 7 bases, there was a span of 12 bases. CDR1 and CDR2 from the germline V gene are MDHEN and SYDVKM. The CDR3 runs 13 residues. The table lists this clone with a count of one. The chain uses TRBV28 and TRBJ1-5; D not resolved. Sequencing was performed on peripheral blood from another person, used as feeder cells. This TCR came from a human donor whose cells served as feeder cells for cultures in a pregnancy study. The CDR3 is CASSNPGGQPQHF. CDR3 nucleotides: TGTGCCAGCAGTAACCCTGGTGGACAGCCCCAGCATTTT. The entire variable domain, with the rest obtained from reference TRBV28 and TRBJ1-5, is as follows: DVKVTQSSRYLVKRTGEKVFLECVQDMDHENMFWYRQDPGLGLRLIYFSYDVKMKEKGDIPEGYSVSREKKERFSLILESASTNQTSMYLCASSNPGGQPQHFGDGTRLSIL.